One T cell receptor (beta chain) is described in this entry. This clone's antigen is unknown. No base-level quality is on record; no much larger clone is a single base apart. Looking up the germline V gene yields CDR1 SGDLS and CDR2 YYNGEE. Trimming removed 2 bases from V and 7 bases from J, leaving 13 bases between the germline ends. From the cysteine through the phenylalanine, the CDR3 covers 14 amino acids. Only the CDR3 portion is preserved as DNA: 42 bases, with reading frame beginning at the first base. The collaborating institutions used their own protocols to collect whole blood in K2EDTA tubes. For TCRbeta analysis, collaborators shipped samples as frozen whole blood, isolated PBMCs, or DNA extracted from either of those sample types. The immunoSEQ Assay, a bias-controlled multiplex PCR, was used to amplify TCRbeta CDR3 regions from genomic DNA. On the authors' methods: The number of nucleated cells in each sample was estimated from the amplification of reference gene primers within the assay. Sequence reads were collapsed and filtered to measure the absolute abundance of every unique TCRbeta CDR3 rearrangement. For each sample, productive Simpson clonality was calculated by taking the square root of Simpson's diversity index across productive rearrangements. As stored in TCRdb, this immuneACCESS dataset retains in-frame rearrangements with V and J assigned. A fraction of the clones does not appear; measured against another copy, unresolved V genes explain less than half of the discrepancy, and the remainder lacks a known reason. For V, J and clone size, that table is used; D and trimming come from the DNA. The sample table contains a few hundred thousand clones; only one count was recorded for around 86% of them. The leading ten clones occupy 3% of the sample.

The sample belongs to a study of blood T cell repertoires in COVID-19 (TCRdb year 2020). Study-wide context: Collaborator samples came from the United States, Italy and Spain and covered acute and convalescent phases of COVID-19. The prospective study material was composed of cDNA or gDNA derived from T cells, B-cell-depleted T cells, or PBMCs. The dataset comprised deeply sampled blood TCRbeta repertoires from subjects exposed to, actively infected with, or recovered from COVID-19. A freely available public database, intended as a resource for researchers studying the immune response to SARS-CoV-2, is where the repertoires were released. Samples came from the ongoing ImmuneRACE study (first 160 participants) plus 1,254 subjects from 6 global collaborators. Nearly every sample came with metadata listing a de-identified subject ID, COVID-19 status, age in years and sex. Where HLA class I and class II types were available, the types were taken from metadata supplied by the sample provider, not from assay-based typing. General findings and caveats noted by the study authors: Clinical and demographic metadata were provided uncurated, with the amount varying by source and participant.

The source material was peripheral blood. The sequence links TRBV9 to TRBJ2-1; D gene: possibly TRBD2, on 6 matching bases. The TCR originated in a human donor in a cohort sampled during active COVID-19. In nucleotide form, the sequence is TGTGCCAGCAGCGTTGTGGGGACTGCGAATGAGCAGTTCTTC. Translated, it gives CASSVVGTANEQFF.